A single sample is the source of the 12 T cell receptor beta chains below, sequenced in a study of cytomegalovirus exposure and HLA in healthy donors. This PCR relied on a set of 60 Vbeta primers and 13 Jbeta primers. The method was immunoSEQ multiplex PCR; TCRdb's version includes in-frame clones alone and lacks a portion of them. The sample yields about 160,000 clones, approximately 80% seen once. The specimen was PBMCs. All receptors derive from a woman in her forties or fifties in good health and CMV-seronegative.

CDR3 DNA sequence: TGTGCCAGTAGTATAGCCGGCTGGACAGCCTCTGGAAACACCATATATTTT. Translation gives CASSIAGWTASGNTIYF. This chain joins TRBV19 and TRBJ1-3; maybe TRBD1 (6 bases). The germline CDR1 and CDR2 sequences are LNHDA and SQIVND (reference sequence). V lost 1 base to trimming and J lost 0 bases, with 13 bases between them. The CDR3 loop spans 17 amino acids. Filled out from reference TRBV19 and TRBJ1-3, the complete variable domain reads DGGITQSPKYLFRKEGQNVTLSCEQNLNHDAMYWYRQDPGQGLRLIYYSQIVNDFQKGDIAEGYSVSREKKESFPLTVTSAQKNPTAFYLCASSIAGWTASGNTIYFGEGSWLTVV.

This clone has just a few counts. The chain links TRBV6-5 to TRBJ1-1; D is possibly TRBD1 (5 bases). This CDR3 contains 14 residues. Looked up from germline, CDR1 is MNHEY and CDR2 is SVGAGI. V gave up 4 bases and J gave up 8 bases, with 17 bases separating them. CDR3 in amino acids: CASSFDGRGTEAFF. CDR3 coding DNA: TGTGCCAGCAGTTTCGACGGGAGAGGGACCGAAGCTTTCTTT.

The CDR3 sequence is CASSGQGWSGTSYEQYF. CDR3 nucleotides: TGTGCCAGCTCGGGACAGGGATGGAGCGGAACCTCCTACGAGCAGTACTTC. J is TRBJ2-7 and V is TRBV18, with TRBD1 identical over 9 bases. Losses at the gene ends were 6 bases for V and 0 bases for J; bases not matched to a gene: 12. CDR3 length equals 17 residues. Germline CDR1 KGHSH, CDR2 LQKENI.

The gene calls are TRBV6-6 and TRBJ1-5; TRBD1 matches 7 bases. The CDR3 runs 15 residues. Germline assignment: CDR1 MNHNY and CDR2 SVGAGI (reference sequence). Trimming removed 6 bases from V and 2 bases from J; junction bases left unmatched: 7. The CDR3 coding sequence is TGTGCCAGCAGGGCAGTTACAGGGGGCAATCAGCCCCAGCATTTT. Translating it yields CASRAVTGGNQPQHF.

This chain links TRBV28 with TRBJ1-2, with TRBD1 matching over 12 bases. The ends lost 5 bases at V and 4 bases at J; junction bases unmatched: 8. The germline V gene has CDR1 MDHEN and CDR2 SYDVKM. This CDR3 contains 16 residues. CDR3 DNA sequence: TGTGCCAGCAGTCAACGCCCGGGACAGGGGGCCTATGGCTACACCTTC. It specifies CASSQRPGQGAYGYTF.

This chain connects TRBV4-3 to TRBJ2-1; 8 nucleotides align to TRBD1. V was clipped by 4 bases and J by 1 base; unmatched bases: 3. Germline V gene sequence: CDR1 LGHNA, CDR2 YSLEER. This CDR3 spans 15 amino acids. The CDR3 is CASSRTGTSYNEQFF. CDR3 DNA sequence: TGCGCCAGCAGCCGGACAGGGACATCCTACAATGAGCAGTTCTTC.

The chain recombines TRBV27 with TRBJ2-2; 12 nucleotides agree with TRBD2. CDR1 is MNHEY, CDR2 SMNVEV, per germline (reference sequence). J gave up 3 bases and V 0 bases, and 2 bases lay outside the gene matches. CDR3 length: 17 amino acids. The CDR3 sequence is CASSLSPSGRDTGELFF. The CDR3 region has the DNA TGTGCCAGCAGTTTATCCCCTAGCGGGAGGGACACCGGGGAGCTGTTTTTT.

This clone was recorded a few times. This sequence joins TRBV5-1 and TRBJ2-3; 7 nucleotides match TRBD2. J lost 4 bases, V lost 10 bases, and 12 bases had no gene match. CDR3 length: 14 residues. CDR1 and CDR2 from the germline V gene are SGHRS and YFSETQ. DNA of the CDR3: TGCGCCGGGAGGGCTATCCCCTCCGCAGATACGCAGTATTTT. Translated: CAGRAIPSADTQYF.

The gene calls are TRBV6-1 and TRBJ1-5; 8 positions match TRBD1. The CDR3 contains 14 residues. With V trimmed by 4 bases and J by 4 bases, 3 bases remained unmatched. Germline V gene sequence: CDR1 MNHNS, CDR2 SASEGT. The CDR3 DNA is TGTGCCAGCAGTGGCAGGGGGCTAAATCAGCCCCAGCATTTT. Protein sequence: CASSGRGLNQPQHF.

This chain links TRBV11-3 with TRBJ2-1, with D possibly being TRBD2 (6 bases). V lost 1 base, J lost 4 bases, and 14 bases lay in between. This CDR3 has 16 residues. The germline gives CDR1 SGHNT, CDR2 YENEEA. This CDR3 is CASSLGGPEGYNEQFF. CDR3 bases: TGTGCCAGCAGCTTAGGTGGGCCGGAGGGTTACAATGAGCAGTTCTTC.

The rearrangement links TRBV30 to TRBJ1-1; tentatively, D is TRBD1 (5 bases). Looked up from germline, CDR1 is GTSNPN and CDR2 is SVGIG (reference sequence). V lost 0 bases to trimming and J lost 4 bases, with 12 bases between them. The CDR3 totals 14 residues. The CDR3 loop reads CAWSVQVQGTEAFF. CDR3 nucleotide sequence: TGTGCCTGGAGTGTTCAGGTCCAGGGCACTGAAGCTTTCTTT.

The V call is TRBV2, the J call TRBJ2-2, with a possible D match to TRBD1 (5 bases). The CDR3 length is 13 residues. Looked up from germline, CDR1 is SNHLY and CDR2 is FYNNEI. Trimming took 4 bases from V and 4 from J, leaving 7 bases between them. This CDR3 reads CASSGQSTGELFF. DNA of the CDR3: TGTGCCAGCAGTGGACAGTCCACCGGGGAGCTGTTTTTT. Full variable domain (missing parts from reference TRBV2 and TRBJ2-2): EPEVTQTPSHQVTQMGQEVILRCVPISNHLYFYWYRQILGQKVEFLVSFYNNEISEKSEIFDDQFSVERPDGSNFTLKIRSTKLEDSAMYFCASSGQSTGELFFGEGSRLTVL.